This T cell receptor beta chain was sequenced during a study of low-dose radiotherapy and immunotherapy resistance in tumors. Study context: Doses of 0.5 Gy per fraction every 2 weeks, totaling 6.5 Gy, went to Cohort 1. With cycle 1 day 1 as the start, patients took oral aspirin 300 mg daily for four cycles.

Time point noted: after trial treatment. Treatment: LDRT plus nivolumab, ipilimumab, low-dose cyclophosphamide and aspirin (RACIN trial). Qualifying patients carried advanced solid tumors devoid of tumor-infiltrating lymphocytes. For amplifying TCRs, the PCR ran for about 22 cycles with Phusion, which was used together with a constant-region primer and the adapter on the V primers. Through in vitro transcription, the mRNA that had been isolated was amplified. TCRdb fed the reads into MiXCR, producing one record per CDR3 protein. The sample includes roughly 50,000 distinct CDR3 sequences, approximately 31% seen only once; the top ten take roughly 8.2%. The CDR3 is 13 amino acids. CDR1 MNHNS and CDR2 SASEGT come from the germline V gene. The V end lost 6 bases, the J end lost 1 base, and 9 bases lay between the germline ends.

The sequence derives from a male donor with rectosigmoid adenocarcinoma. The source material was PBMCs, sampled after low-dose radiotherapy plus immunotherapy. The chain carries TRBV6-1 and TRBJ1-1; D uncertain. The CDR3: CASSPAKNTEAFF. The CDR3 DNA follows: TGTGCCAGCAGCCCAGCCAAGAACACTGAAGCTTTCTTT.